These 5 T cell receptor beta chains were all obtained from the same sample, sequenced in a study of beta chain features in type 1 diabetes. No cognate antigen is known for these TCRs. Findings of the study overall: TCRB CDR3s were moderately but significantly shorter in Type 1 diabetes patients in all four CD4+ subsets.

Expressed TCRB transcripts were sequenced after all isolated RNA was converted to cDNA. The method was immunoSEQ multiplex PCR; TCRdb's version includes in-frame clones alone and lacks a portion of them. The sample lists about 700,000 clones; roughly 13% were seen once. The sequencing input was naive CD4+ T cells from blood. The receptor set was obtained from a young man with type 1 diabetes.

This clone has just a few counts. The chain uses TRBV7-9 and TRBJ1-5, with TRBD1 matching over 7 bases. The CDR3 extends over 14 amino acids. J lost 3 bases, V lost 8 bases, and 7 bases had no gene match. Per germline, CDR1 SEHNR and CDR2 FQNEAQ (reference sequence). CDR3 bases: TGTGCCAGCGGACCGGGACAGTTCAATCAGCCCCAGCATTTT. It specifies CASGPGQFNQPQHF.

This clone has more than one count but fewer than ten. CDR3 DNA: TGTGCCAGCAGTGCCCCCCCGGGGACGGCGCCCAACTATGGCTACACCTTC. Amino acids: CASSAPPGTAPNYGYTF. The rearrangement joins TRBV25-1 to TRBJ1-2; a possible D gene is TRBD1 (5 bases). V was pared by 4 bases and J by 2 bases, with 20 bases between. The CDR3 extends over 17 amino acids. CDR1 and CDR2 (germline): MGHDK, SYGVNS.

This chain uses TRBV5-1 with TRBJ2-5; TRBD1 aligns across 8 bases. After removal of 4 bases from V and 1 base from J, the junction contained 6 bases not matched to a gene. Germline V CDR1 and CDR2: SGHRS, YFSETQ. The CDR3 loop spans 15 amino acids. The chain's CDR3 is CASSHGQGGQETQYF. DNA of the CDR3: TGCGCCAGCAGCCACGGACAGGGTGGCCAAGAGACCCAGTACTTC.

V usage is TRBV5-4 and J usage is TRBJ2-7, with unresolved D. CDR3 length: 15 amino acids. V gave up 1 base and J gave up 0 bases, with 11 bases separating them. Germline CDR1 is SGHNT and CDR2 is YYREEE (reference sequence). CDR3 sequence: CASSLSFSVSYEQYF. Written as DNA, the CDR3 is TGTGCCAGCAGCTTGTCTTTCTCAGTCTCCTACGAGCAGTACTTC.

The chain recombines TRBV7-9 with TRBJ2-1; TRBD2 matches at 11 bases. The length of the CDR3 is 15 residues. CDR1 is SEHNR, CDR2 FQNEAQ, per germline (reference sequence). The V segment lost 5 bases and the J segment 2 bases; nucleotides outside the gene matches: 2. For the CDR3, the DNA is TGTGCCAGCAGCCAACTAGCGGGGGCCTACAATGAGCAGTTCTTC. Protein product: CASSQLAGAYNEQFF.